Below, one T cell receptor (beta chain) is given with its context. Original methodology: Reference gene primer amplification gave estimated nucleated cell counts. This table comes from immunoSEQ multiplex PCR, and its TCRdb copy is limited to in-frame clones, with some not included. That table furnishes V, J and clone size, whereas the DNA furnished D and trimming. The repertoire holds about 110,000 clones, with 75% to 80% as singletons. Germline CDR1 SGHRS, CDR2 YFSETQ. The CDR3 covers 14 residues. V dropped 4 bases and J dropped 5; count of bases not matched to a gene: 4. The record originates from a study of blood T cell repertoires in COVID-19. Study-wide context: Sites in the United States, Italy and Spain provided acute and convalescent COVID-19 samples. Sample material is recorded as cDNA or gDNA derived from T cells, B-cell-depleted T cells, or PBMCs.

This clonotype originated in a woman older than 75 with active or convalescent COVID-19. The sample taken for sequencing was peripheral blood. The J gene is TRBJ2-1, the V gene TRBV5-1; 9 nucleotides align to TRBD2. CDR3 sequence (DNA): TGCGCCAGCAGCCCACTAGCGGGTAACAATGAGCAGTTCTTC. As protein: CASSPLAGNNEQFF.